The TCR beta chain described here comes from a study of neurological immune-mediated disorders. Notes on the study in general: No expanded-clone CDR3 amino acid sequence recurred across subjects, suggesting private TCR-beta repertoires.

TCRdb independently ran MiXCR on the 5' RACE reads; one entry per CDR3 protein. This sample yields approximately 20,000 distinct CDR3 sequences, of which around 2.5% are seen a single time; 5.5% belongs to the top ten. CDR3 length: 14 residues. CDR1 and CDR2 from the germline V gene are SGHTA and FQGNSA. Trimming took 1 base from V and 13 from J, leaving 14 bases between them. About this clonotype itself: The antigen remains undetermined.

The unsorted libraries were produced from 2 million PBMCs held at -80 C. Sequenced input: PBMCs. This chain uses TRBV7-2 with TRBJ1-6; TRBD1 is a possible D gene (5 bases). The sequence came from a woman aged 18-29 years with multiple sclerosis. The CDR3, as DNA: TGTGCCAGCAGCTTAGGGGGGTTCCGGGACCCCCTCCACTTT. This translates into CASSLGGFRDPLHF.